This is a list of T cell receptor beta chains from one sample in a study of blood T cell repertoires in COVID-19. Libraries were prepared by immunoSEQ multiplex PCR; TCRdb keeps only in-frame clonotypes and omits some of them. The table includes 200,000 to 250,000 clones, about 90% detected once. The sample consisted of peripheral blood. These TCRs come from a man younger than 45 with COVID-19, enrolled during active disease. Each CDR3 is given with its conserved first and last residue. A D gene is named only where the DNA matches it firmly. Expanded clones are given a class, and other clones once, few, many or no size at all.

V,D,J,size,DNA,CDR3
TRBV3-1/TRBV3-2,TRBD2,TRBJ2-1,-,TGTGCCAGCAGCCAAGAGGGAGGGCCCTACAATGAGCAGTTCTTC,CASSQEGGPYNEQFF
TRBV5-4,TRBD1,TRBJ2-7,once,TGTGCCAGCAGCTTGTTTCAGGGGGCGGGGCAGTACTTC,CASSLFQGAGQYF
TRBV6-1,-,TRBJ1-2,-,TGTGCCAGCAGTGAAAGGTGGGCAGGCAATGGCTACACCTTC,CASSERWAGNGYTF
TRBV27,-,TRBJ2-1,few,TGTGCCAGCAGTCCTCCCCCGGACTTCTACAATGAGCAGTTCTTC,CASSPPPDFYNEQFF
TRBV3-1/TRBV3-2,TRBD1,TRBJ1-5,-,TGTGCCAGCAGCCAAGCGACAGGGAATCAGCCCCAGCATTTT,CASSQATGNQPQHF
TRBV7-2,-,TRBJ2-7,-,TGTGCCAGCAGCCTCGATGTCAGAACGGGGTACTACGAGCAGTACTTC,CASSLDVRTGYYEQYF
TRBV5-5,-,TRBJ1-6,-,TGTGCCAGCAGCTTGGTGGGGCCCCCGGGCGTCTCACCCCTCCACTTT,CASSLVGPPGVSPLHF
TRBV6-5,-,TRBJ1-3,-,TGTGCCAGCGGGGAGGACAAAGCTGGAAACACCATATATTTT,CASGEDKAGNTIYF
TRBV19,TRBD1,TRBJ1-2,-,TGTGCCAGTAGCCCCGGGACAGCCGAGGACTATGGCTACACCTTC,CASSPGTAEDYGYTF
TRBV10-3,-,TRBJ1-1,-,TGTGCCATCAAATCCGGCGGAATGAACACTGAAGCTTTCTTT,CAIKSGGMNTEAFF
TRBV19,TRBD1,TRBJ1-2,-,TGTGCCAGTACCCTCGGACAGGGGCCCTATGGCTACACCTTC,CASTLGQGPYGYTF
TRBV13,TRBD2,TRBJ2-3,-,TGTGCCAGCAGCTTAGGACTAGCGGGAATAACAGATACGCAGTATTTT,CASSLGLAGITDTQYF
TRBV6-5,TRBD1,TRBJ2-7,once,TGTGCCAGCAGCCCCAACAGGGGATCTACCTACGAGCAGTACTTC,CASSPNRGSTYEQYF
TRBV5-5,-,TRBJ1-2,-,TGTGCCAGCAGCTTGGCAGCGAGGGACTATGGCTACACCTTC,CASSLAARDYGYTF
TRBV7-3,-,TRBJ2-1,-,TGTGCCAGCAGCTTAGGGGACATAAGTGAGCAGTTCTTC,CASSLGDISEQFF
TRBV5-1,-,TRBJ1-6,few,TGCGCCAGCAGCTTCGCCTCCCCGGGTCCCCTCCACTTT,CASSFASPGPLHF
TRBV13,TRBD1,TRBJ2-2,-,TGTGCCAGCAGGTTAAGGGGGCAGAACACCGGGGAGCTGTTTTTT,CASRLRGQNTGELFF
TRBV4-3,TRBD2,TRBJ2-1,once,TGCGCCAGCAGCCAAGGGCTAGCGGAGATCTCCTACAATGAGCAGTTCTTC,CASSQGLAEISYNEQFF
TRBV4-3,TRBD1,TRBJ1-6,-,TGCGCCAGCAGCGTCGCCGGGACAGAAAATTCACCCCTCCACTTT,CASSVAGTENSPLHF
TRBV18,-,TRBJ2-2,-,TGTGCCAGCTCACCACAGGAACAGATGAACACCGGGGAGCTGTTTTTT,CASSPQEQMNTGELFF
TRBV4-1,-,TRBJ2-5,-,TGCGCCAGCAGCCACGTACAAGAGACCCAGTACTTC,CASSHVQETQYF
TRBV9,-,TRBJ2-7,-,TGTGCCAGCAGCGTAGGTCCTGCGAGACGGGAACGCTACTACGAGCAGTACTTC,CASSVGPARRERYYEQYF
TRBV20-1,TRBD1,TRBJ2-1,once,TGCAGTGCTAGCCGGACAGGTGGGCGGTTCTTC,CSASRTGGRFF
TRBV6-6,TRBD1,TRBJ1-1,-,TGTGCCACCGACAGGGTAGGTACTGAAGCTTTCTTT,CATDRVGTEAFF
TRBV7-2,TRBD2,TRBJ2-7,-,TGTGCCAGCAGCTTAGCGGGAGGGCCTCTCGGTGAGCAGTACTTC,CASSLAGGPLGEQYF
TRBV29-1,-,TRBJ2-7,-,TGCAGCGTTGGCCAGTTGGACGAGCAGTACTTC,CSVGQLDEQYF
TRBV18,-,TRBJ1-6,-,TGTGCCAGCTCACCATCGCTACGGTTCCCCCTCCACTTT,CASSPSLRFPLHF
TRBV10-3,-,TRBJ2-7,-,TGTGCCATCACTCAGGGAGGGGGAGGGCCATACGAGCAGTACTTC,CAITQGGGGPYEQYF
TRBV5-1,TRBD1,TRBJ1-5,once,TGCGCCAGCAGGCCCGGGACAGACATTAGCAATCAGCCCCAGCATTTT,CASRPGTDISNQPQHF
TRBV5-1,TRBD2,TRBJ2-1,-,TGCGCCAGCAGCTTGGGACCTCTAGCGGGGATGAATGAGCAGTTCTTC,CASSLGPLAGMNEQFF
TRBV14,-,TRBJ1-1,-,TGTGCCAGCAGCCAAGGGACTGCACTACTGCGGGAAGCTTTCTTT,CASSQGTALLREAFF
TRBV3-1/TRBV3-2,-,TRBJ2-7,-,TGTGCCAGCAGCCAAGGAGTGACTAGCTCCTACGAGCAGTACTTC,CASSQGVTSSYEQYF
TRBV18,-,TRBJ1-1,-,TGTGCCAGCTCAGCAAGGACAGAGAACACTGAAGCTTTCTTT,CASSARTENTEAFF
TRBV12-3/TRBV12-4,-,TRBJ1-6,-,TGTGCCAGCGCTGACAGGACGTATTCACCCCTCCACTTT,CASADRTYSPLHF
TRBV18,-,TRBJ1-2,-,TGTGCCAGCTCACCCCCATCCACGGGGGTGATCTATGGCTACACCTTC,CASSPPSTGVIYGYTF
TRBV28,TRBD2,TRBJ2-1,-,TGTGCCAGCAGTTTAAGGGAAGGACTAGCGGCCTCCTACAATGAGCAGTTCTTC,CASSLREGLAASYNEQFF
TRBV11-2,TRBD2,TRBJ2-1,-,TGTGCCAGCAGCACCGCAGCTAGACTAGCGGGGGGGCCCTATGAGCAGTTCTTC,CASSTAARLAGGPYEQFF
TRBV6-2/TRBV6-3,-,TRBJ1-3,-,TGTGCCAGCAGTTCCGAGGTCGGGAGGGAAAGAAACACCATATATTTT,CASSSEVGRERNTIYF
TRBV4-3,TRBD2,TRBJ2-7,few,TGCGCCAGCAGCCAAGAATGGACTAGTTTATACGAGCAGTACTTC,CASSQEWTSLYEQYF